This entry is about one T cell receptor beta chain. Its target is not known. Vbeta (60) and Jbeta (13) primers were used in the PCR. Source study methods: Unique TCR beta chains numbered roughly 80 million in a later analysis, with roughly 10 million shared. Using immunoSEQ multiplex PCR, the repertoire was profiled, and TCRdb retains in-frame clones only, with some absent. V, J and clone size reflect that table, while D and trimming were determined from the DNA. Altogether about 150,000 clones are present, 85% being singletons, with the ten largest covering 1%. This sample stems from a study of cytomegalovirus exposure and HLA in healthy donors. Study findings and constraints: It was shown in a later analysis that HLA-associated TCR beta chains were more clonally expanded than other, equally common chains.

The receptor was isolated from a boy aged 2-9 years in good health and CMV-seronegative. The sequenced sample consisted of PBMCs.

CDR3 amino acids: CASSPGQGVNEKLFF. In nucleotides, the CDR3 is TGTGCCAGCAGCCCGGGACAGGGCGTTAATGAAAAACTGTTTTTT. J is TRBJ1-4 and V is TRBV13; TRBD1 matches 9 bases. The CDR3 totals 15 residues. Per germline, CDR1 PRHDT and CDR2 FYEKMQ (reference sequence). The V segment lost 5 bases and the J segment 4 bases; nucleotides outside the gene matches: 5.